This T cell receptor beta chain appears in the sequencing data of a study of blood T cell repertoires in COVID-19. Study information: The United States, Italy and Spain supplied acute and convalescent COVID-19 samples. The analysed material was cDNA or gDNA that came from T cells, B-cell-depleted T cells, or PBMCs.

The CDR3 consists of 13 residues. Deletions cut 8 bases from V and 1 base from J, with 11 bases between. Germline values: CDR1 MNHEY, CDR2 SVGAGI. Per the authors' pipeline: How many nucleated cells were present was estimated from reference gene primer amplification. Profiling relied on immunoSEQ multiplex PCR, and the TCRdb table lists in-frame clones only, not all of them. That table is the source of V, J and clone size, and D and trimming were worked out from the DNA. The table lists roughly 42,000 clones, around 88% of them singletons. What was sequenced was peripheral blood. The TCR originated in a human donor in a cohort sampled during active COVID-19. This chain joins TRBV6-5 and TRBJ2-5, with D unresolved. The CDR3 loop is CASSWASQETQYF. The CDR3 DNA reads as TGTGCCAGCTCTTGGGCGTCCCAAGAGACCCAGTACTTC.